The rows below give T cell receptor beta chains drawn from one sample of a study of T cell clonotyping in hematopoietic cell transplantation. Measured with immunoSEQ multiplex PCR; TCRdb has only the in-frame clones, and not every one. The sample records approximately 44,000 clones, around 80% being singletons. This specimen was peripheral blood mononuclear cells, taken before stem cell transplant. Receptors were obtained from a man aged 55 to 70 with myelodysplastic syndrome. Some clones in this sample may be carry-over from other donors' samples. Both conserved end residues are part of each CDR3. The order of the fields is clone size, D gene, J gene, V gene, CDR3 DNA, CDR3 protein. The D gene is left open where the match is weak. Some rows mark clone size as missing; the rest say once, few, many or name a class of expanded clone.

size: NA; D: TRBD1; J: TRBJ1-5; V: TRBV6-1; DNA: TGTGCCAGCAGTGAGGTGACAGGGAGCAATCAGCCCCAGCATTTT; CDR3: CASSEVTGSNQPQHF
size: NA; D: NA; J: TRBJ2-7; V: TRBV10-1; DNA: TGCGCCAGCAGTGGAGACTCCTACGAGCAGTACTTC; CDR3: CASSGDSYEQYF
size: NA; D: NA; J: TRBJ2-1; V: TRBV5-1; DNA: TGCGCCAGCAGCTTGGGAGAGCCGTCGAGGAGGAATGAGCAGTTCTTC; CDR3: CASSLGEPSRRNEQFF
size: few; D: NA; J: TRBJ2-7; V: TRBV7-8; DNA: TGTGCCAGCAGCTTGCGGGATACTTCCTACGAGCAGTACTTC; CDR3: CASSLRDTSYEQYF
size: few; D: NA; J: TRBJ1-5; V: TRBV21-1; DNA: TGTGCCAGCAGAAAGACGACGGACAGATCTAATCAGCCCCAGCATTTT; CDR3: CASRKTTDRSNQPQHF
size: NA; D: NA; J: TRBJ1-2; V: TRBV28; DNA: TGTGCCAGCAGGGTATCTAACTATGGCTACACCTTC; CDR3: CASRVSNYGYTF
size: few; D: TRBD1; J: TRBJ1-2; V: TRBV30; DNA: TGTGCCTGGAGTCCCGGGACAGGGGGGACAGGGGGCTACACCTTC; CDR3: CAWSPGTGGTGGYTF
size: NA; D: TRBD2; J: TRBJ2-5; V: TRBV5-1; DNA: TGCGCCAGCAGCTTGTTCGGACTAGCGGAAGAGACCCAGTACTTC; CDR3: CASSLFGLAEETQYF
size: NA; D: NA; J: TRBJ2-7; V: TRBV28; DNA: TGTGCCAGCAGTTTATTCGCGGCAGGGGCGAACTACGAGCAGTACTTC; CDR3: CASSLFAAGANYEQYF
size: few; D: NA; J: TRBJ2-5; V: TRBV6-1; DNA: TGTGCCAGCAGTGAAGTGCGCCAGACCCAGTACTTC; CDR3: CASSEVRQTQYF
size: NA; D: NA; J: TRBJ2-2; V: TRBV4-3; DNA: TGCGCCAGCAGCGCCTACTGGAACGCCGGGAAGCTGTTTTTT; CDR3: CASSAYWNAGKLFF
size: NA; D: TRBD1; J: TRBJ2-7; V: TRBV5-4; DNA: TGTGCCAGCAGCTCCCCCGGGACAGGGTCGAACGAGCAGTACTTC; CDR3: CASSSPGTGSNEQYF
size: once; D: NA; J: TRBJ2-7; V: TRBV5-1; DNA: TGCGCCAGCAGCCAGGGGAGCTCCTACGAGCAGTACTTC; CDR3: CASSQGSSYEQYF
size: NA; D: NA; J: TRBJ1-2; V: TRBV1; DNA: TGCACCAGCAGCCACCACCTGAGACCGTATGGCTACACCTTC; CDR3: CTSSHHLRPYGYTF
size: NA; D: NA; J: TRBJ1-3; V: TRBV20-1; DNA: TGCAGTGCTAGGGGAGGAAACACCATATATTTT; CDR3: CSARGGNTIYF
size: NA; D: TRBD1; J: TRBJ1-2; V: TRBV6-6; DNA: TGTGCCAGCACTGAGGGGACAGCAATCTACACCTTC; CDR3: CASTEGTAIYTF
size: NA; D: NA; J: TRBJ1-5; V: TRBV7-8; DNA: TGTGCCAGCAGCTTGGCGGTCTATCAGCCCCAGCATTTT; CDR3: CASSLAVYQPQHF
size: NA; D: NA; J: TRBJ2-7; V: TRBV11-1; DNA: TGTGCCAGCAGCCTGCTTCAGGGTCCAACCTACGAGCAGTACTTC; CDR3: CASSLLQGPTYEQYF
size: NA; D: TRBD1; J: TRBJ2-7; V: TRBV15; DNA: TGTGCCACCAGCACGTGGACAGGGGATTGGTCCGAGCAGTACTTC; CDR3: CATSTWTGDWSEQYF
size: NA; D: NA; J: TRBJ1-2; V: TRBV6-5; DNA: TGTGCGGTACAACGAGACACCAACTATGGCTACACCTTC; CDR3: CAVQRDTNYGYTF
size: once; D: TRBD1; J: TRBJ1-1; V: TRBV28; DNA: TGTGCCAGCAGTTTAGGCCGGGACAGTGAAGCTTTCTTT; CDR3: CASSLGRDSEAFF
size: NA; D: NA; J: TRBJ1-1; V: TRBV10-3; DNA: TGTGCCATCAGTGCCAGTGAAGTTCGGGTTGGCACTGAAGCTTTCTTT; CDR3: CAISASEVRVGTEAFF
size: few; D: TRBD1; J: TRBJ2-7; V: TRBV10-2; DNA: TGCGCCAGCGGGACAGGGTCTTACGAGCAGTACTTC; CDR3: CASGTGSYEQYF
size: NA; D: NA; J: TRBJ1-3; V: TRBV7-2; DNA: TGTGCCAGCGGCACTACAGGGACCGGAAACACCATATATTTT; CDR3: CASGTTGTGNTIYF
size: NA; D: NA; J: TRBJ1-1; V: TRBV28; DNA: TGTGCCAGCAGTTTCACCAGGGAAGATGAAGCTTTCTTT; CDR3: CASSFTREDEAFF
size: NA; D: NA; J: TRBJ2-5; V: TRBV29-1; DNA: TGCAGCGTATGTCAGGGGATTAGGTGTGAGACCCAGTACTTC; CDR3: CSVCQGIRCETQYF
size: NA; D: NA; J: TRBJ2-1; V: TRBV7-2; DNA: TGTGCCAGCAGTGTTGGGGGCTCCTACAATGAGCAGTTCTTC; CDR3: CASSVGGSYNEQFF
size: NA; D: NA; J: TRBJ1-5; V: TRBV6-6; DNA: TGTGCCAGCAGTCCACAGGGTAGCAATCAGCCCCAGCATTTT; CDR3: CASSPQGSNQPQHF
size: NA; D: TRBD2; J: TRBJ2-5; V: TRBV5-1; DNA: TGCGCCAGCAGCTTGGGTGGTAGCGGGGGACGCGAGACCCAGTACTTC; CDR3: CASSLGGSGGRETQYF
size: NA; D: TRBD1; J: TRBJ1-1; V: TRBV7-2; DNA: TGTGCCAGCAGCCCTCGACAGGGTATGAACACTGAAGCTTTCTTT; CDR3: CASSPRQGMNTEAFF
size: NA; D: NA; J: TRBJ2-7; V: TRBV11-2; DNA: TGTGCCAGCAGCTTAGATTGGAGGGGTGGGTACGAGCAGTACTTC; CDR3: CASSLDWRGGYEQYF
size: NA; D: NA; J: TRBJ1-2; V: TRBV6-6; DNA: TGTGCCAGCAGTTACTGGGATAACTATGGCTACACCTTC; CDR3: CASSYWDNYGYTF
size: once; D: NA; J: TRBJ2-5; V: TRBV6-6; DNA: TGTGCCAGCAGTTACATAGACCCGATGGAGACCCAGTACTTC; CDR3: CASSYIDPMETQYF
size: NA; D: NA; J: TRBJ1-1; V: TRBV6-5; DNA: TGTGCCAGCACCCCGGCCGGGAGCACTGAAGCTTTCTTT; CDR3: CASTPAGSTEAFF
size: NA; D: NA; J: TRBJ1-6; V: TRBV6-5; DNA: TGTGCCAGTTCGTCCCGCTCCTATAATTCACCCCTCCACTTT; CDR3: CASSSRSYNSPLHF
size: NA; D: NA; J: TRBJ1-5; V: TRBV6-5; DNA: TGTGCCAGCAGAATGGGGGGGGATAGCAATCAGCCCCAGCATTTT; CDR3: CASRMGGDSNQPQHF
size: few; D: TRBD2; J: TRBJ2-5; V: TRBV19; DNA: TGTGCCAGTAGTATTAGCGGGGGGCGGGAGGAGACCCAGTACTTC; CDR3: CASSISGGREETQYF
size: NA; D: NA; J: TRBJ2-7; V: TRBV5-1; DNA: TGCGCCAGCAGCCCCGAGGCTACCCTAATTTTCGAGCAGTACTTC; CDR3: CASSPEATLIFEQYF
size: NA; D: TRBD1; J: TRBJ1-2; V: TRBV9; DNA: TGTGCCAGCAGCGTAGGAGGCAGGGGGCAGGATCATGGCTACACCTTC; CDR3: CASSVGGRGQDHGYTF
size: NA; D: NA; J: TRBJ1-3; V: TRBV28; DNA: TGTGCCAGCAGTTCGATGACTGACTCTGGAAACACCATATATTTT; CDR3: CASSSMTDSGNTIYF
size: NA; D: NA; J: TRBJ1-3; V: TRBV20-1; DNA: TGCAGTGCTATTACTGGAAACACCATATATTTT; CDR3: CSAITGNTIYF
size: NA; D: NA; J: TRBJ1-2; V: TRBV28; DNA: TGTGCCAGCAGTTTACAGCAGGGACATGGCTACACCTTC; CDR3: CASSLQQGHGYTF
size: NA; D: TRBD2; J: TRBJ2-1; V: TRBV7-2; DNA: TGTGCCAGCAGCCTCTGGACTAGCGGGGGGGCCGCTGAGCAGTTCTTC; CDR3: CASSLWTSGGAAEQFF
size: NA; D: NA; J: TRBJ1-1; V: TRBV19; DNA: TGTGCCAGTACTTCATCGGGAGGACGGAACACTGAAGCTTTCTTT; CDR3: CASTSSGGRNTEAFF
size: NA; D: TRBD1; J: TRBJ2-1; V: TRBV11-2; DNA: TGTGCCAGCAGCTTGGACAGGGGCTCCTACAATGAGCAGTTCTTC; CDR3: CASSLDRGSYNEQFF
size: once; D: NA; J: TRBJ2-1; V: TRBV2; DNA: TGTGCCACCAAGGAAAGCTCCTACAATGAGCAGTTCTTC; CDR3: CATKESSYNEQFF
size: NA; D: NA; J: TRBJ1-2; V: TRBV6-1; DNA: TGTGCCAGCAGTAGGGACCTCGGCAAGTTTGGCTACACCTTC; CDR3: CASSRDLGKFGYTF
size: NA; D: NA; J: TRBJ1-3; V: TRBV7-3; DNA: TGTGCCAGCAGCGATACAGGGCTGGGAAACACCATATATTTT; CDR3: CASSDTGLGNTIYF
size: NA; D: NA; J: TRBJ1-1; V: TRBV11-3; DNA: TGTGCCAGCAGCCCAGGACACCTCGAGGGGGAAGCTTTCTTT; CDR3: CASSPGHLEGEAFF
size: NA; D: NA; J: TRBJ2-1; V: TRBV30; DNA: TGTGCCTGGAGTGTAGAGAGGAACAGGGAGTTCTTC; CDR3: CAWSVERNREFF
size: NA; D: TRBD1; J: TRBJ2-1; V: TRBV6-5; DNA: TGTGCCAGCAGTTACCCGAACCCGGGACAGGGGAGCAGGCAGTTCTTC; CDR3: CASSYPNPGQGSRQFF
size: NA; D: NA; J: TRBJ2-7; V: TRBV19; DNA: TGTGCCAGTAGTATAACTCCTGGGCTGGGCAGGGAGTACGAGCAGTACTTC; CDR3: CASSITPGLGREYEQYF
size: once; D: TRBD2; J: TRBJ2-1; V: TRBV7-2; DNA: TGTGCCAGCAGCTTAGAGGCTAGCGGGGGATACAATGAGCAGTTCTTC; CDR3: CASSLEASGGYNEQFF
size: NA; D: TRBD1; J: TRBJ2-7; V: TRBV7-2; DNA: TGTGCCAGCAGTCGAGGTAGCACAGGGGGCGCAAAACTCGAGCAGTACTTC; CDR3: CASSRGSTGGAKLEQYF
size: NA; D: NA; J: TRBJ1-2; V: TRBV19; DNA: TGTGCCAGTATCCAGCCGGGACAAGCTAACTATGGCTACACCTTC; CDR3: CASIQPGQANYGYTF
size: NA; D: NA; J: TRBJ1-6; V: TRBV11-2; DNA: TGTGCCAGCAGCTTAAGTGGATCGCATAATTCACCCCTCCACTTT; CDR3: CASSLSGSHNSPLHF
size: NA; D: NA; J: TRBJ2-2; V: TRBV6-5; DNA: TGTGCCAGCAGTTACTCCCCCCAGGGCACCGGGGAGCTGTTTTTT; CDR3: CASSYSPQGTGELFF
size: NA; D: TRBD2; J: TRBJ2-5; V: TRBV6-5; DNA: TGTGCCAGCAAAGCGGGGGCCACATGGGGGACCCAGTACTTC; CDR3: CASKAGATWGTQYF